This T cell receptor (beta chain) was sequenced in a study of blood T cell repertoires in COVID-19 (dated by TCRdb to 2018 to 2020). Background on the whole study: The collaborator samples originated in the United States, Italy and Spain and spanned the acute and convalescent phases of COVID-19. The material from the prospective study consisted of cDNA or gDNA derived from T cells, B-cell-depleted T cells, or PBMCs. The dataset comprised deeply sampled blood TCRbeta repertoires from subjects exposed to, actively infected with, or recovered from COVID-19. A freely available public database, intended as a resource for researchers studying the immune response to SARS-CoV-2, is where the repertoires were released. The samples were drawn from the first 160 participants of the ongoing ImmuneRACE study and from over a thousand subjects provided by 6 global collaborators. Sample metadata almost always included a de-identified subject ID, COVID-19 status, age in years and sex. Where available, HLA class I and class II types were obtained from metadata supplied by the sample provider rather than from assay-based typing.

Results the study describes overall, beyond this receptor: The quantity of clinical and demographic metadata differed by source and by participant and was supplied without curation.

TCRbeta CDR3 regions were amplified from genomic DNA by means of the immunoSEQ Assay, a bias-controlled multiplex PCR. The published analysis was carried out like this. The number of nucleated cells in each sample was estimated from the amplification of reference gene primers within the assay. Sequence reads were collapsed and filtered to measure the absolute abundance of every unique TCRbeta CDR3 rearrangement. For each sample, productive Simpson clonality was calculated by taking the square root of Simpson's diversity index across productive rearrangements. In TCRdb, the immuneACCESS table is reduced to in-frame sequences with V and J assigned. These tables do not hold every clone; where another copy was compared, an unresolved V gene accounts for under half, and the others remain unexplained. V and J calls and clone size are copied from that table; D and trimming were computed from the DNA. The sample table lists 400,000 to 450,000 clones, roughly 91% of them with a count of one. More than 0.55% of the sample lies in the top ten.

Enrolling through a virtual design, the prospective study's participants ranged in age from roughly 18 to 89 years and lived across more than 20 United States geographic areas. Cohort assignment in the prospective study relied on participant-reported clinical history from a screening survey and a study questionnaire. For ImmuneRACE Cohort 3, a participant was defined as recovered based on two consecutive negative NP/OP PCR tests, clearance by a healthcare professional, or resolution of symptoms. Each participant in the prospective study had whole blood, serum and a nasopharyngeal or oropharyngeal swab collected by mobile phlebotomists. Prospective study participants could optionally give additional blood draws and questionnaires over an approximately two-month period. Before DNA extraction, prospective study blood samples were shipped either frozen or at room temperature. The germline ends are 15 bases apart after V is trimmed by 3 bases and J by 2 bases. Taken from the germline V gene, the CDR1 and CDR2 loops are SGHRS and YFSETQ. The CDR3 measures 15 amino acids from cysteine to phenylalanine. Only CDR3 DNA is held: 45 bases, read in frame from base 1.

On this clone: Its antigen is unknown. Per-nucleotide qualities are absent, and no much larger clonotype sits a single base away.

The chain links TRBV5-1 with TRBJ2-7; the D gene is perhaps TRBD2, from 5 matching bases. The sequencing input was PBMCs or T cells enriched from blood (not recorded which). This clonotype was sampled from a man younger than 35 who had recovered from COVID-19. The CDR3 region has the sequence CASSSSSPRPYEQYF. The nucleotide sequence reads TGCGCCAGCAGCTCGTCTAGCCCCAGACCCTACGAGCAGTACTTC.